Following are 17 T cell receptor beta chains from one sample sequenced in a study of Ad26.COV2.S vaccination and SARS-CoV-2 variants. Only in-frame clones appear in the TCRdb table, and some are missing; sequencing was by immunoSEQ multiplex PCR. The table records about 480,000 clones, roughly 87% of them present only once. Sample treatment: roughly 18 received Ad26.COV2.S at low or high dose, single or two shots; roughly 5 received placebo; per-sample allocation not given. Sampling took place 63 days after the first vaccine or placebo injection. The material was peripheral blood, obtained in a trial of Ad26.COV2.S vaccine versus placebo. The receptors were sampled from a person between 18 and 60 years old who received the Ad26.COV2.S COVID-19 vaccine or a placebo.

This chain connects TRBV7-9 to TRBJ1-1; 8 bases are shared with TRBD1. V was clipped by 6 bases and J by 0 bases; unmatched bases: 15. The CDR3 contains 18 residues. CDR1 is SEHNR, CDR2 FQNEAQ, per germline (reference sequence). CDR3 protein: CASSRAGGRGSMNTEAFF. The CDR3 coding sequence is TGTGCCAGCAGTCGCGCAGGGGGCAGGGGATCAATGAACACTGAAGCTTTCTTT.

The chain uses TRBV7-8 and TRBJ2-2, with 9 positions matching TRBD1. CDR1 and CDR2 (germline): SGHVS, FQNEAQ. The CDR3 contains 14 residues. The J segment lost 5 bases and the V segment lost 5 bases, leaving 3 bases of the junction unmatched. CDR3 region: CASSRDRVTGELFF. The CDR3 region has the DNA TGTGCCAGCAGCCGGGACAGGGTTACCGGGGAGCTGTTTTTT. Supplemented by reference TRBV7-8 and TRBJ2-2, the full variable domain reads GAGVSQSPRYKVAKRGQDVALRCDPISGHVSLFWYQQALGQGPEFLTYFQNEAQLDKSGLPSDRFFAERPEGSVSTLKIQRTQQEDSAVYLCASSRDRVTGELFFGEGSRLTVL.

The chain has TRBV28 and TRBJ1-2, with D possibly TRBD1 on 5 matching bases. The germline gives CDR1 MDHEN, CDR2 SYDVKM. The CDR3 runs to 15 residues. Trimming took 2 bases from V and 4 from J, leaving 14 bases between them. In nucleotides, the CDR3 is TGTGCCAGCAGTTTACAGGGACGACCATCCTATGGCTACACCTTC. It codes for CASSLQGRPSYGYTF.

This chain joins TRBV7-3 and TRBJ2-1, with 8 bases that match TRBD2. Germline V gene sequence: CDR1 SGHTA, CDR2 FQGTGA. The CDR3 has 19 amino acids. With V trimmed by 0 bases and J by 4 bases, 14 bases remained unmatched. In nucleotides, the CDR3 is TGTGCCAGCAGCTTAACTATCCCGGGGCGACTAGCGCCATACAATGAGCAGTTCTTC. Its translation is CASSLTIPGRLAPYNEQFF.

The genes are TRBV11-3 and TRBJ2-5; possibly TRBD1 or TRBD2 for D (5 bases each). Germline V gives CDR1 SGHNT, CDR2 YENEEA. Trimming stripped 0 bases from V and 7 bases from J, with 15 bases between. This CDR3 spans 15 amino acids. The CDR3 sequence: CASSLDGGGSSTQYF. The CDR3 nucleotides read TGTGCCAGCAGCTTAGATGGTGGGGGAAGTTCGACCCAGTACTTC. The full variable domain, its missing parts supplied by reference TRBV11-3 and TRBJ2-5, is EAGVVQSPRYKIIEKKQPVAFWCNPISGHNTLYWYLQNLGQGPELLIRYENEEAVDDSQLPKDRFSAERLKGVDSTLKIQPAELGDSAVYLCASSLDGGGSSTQYFGPGTRLLVL.

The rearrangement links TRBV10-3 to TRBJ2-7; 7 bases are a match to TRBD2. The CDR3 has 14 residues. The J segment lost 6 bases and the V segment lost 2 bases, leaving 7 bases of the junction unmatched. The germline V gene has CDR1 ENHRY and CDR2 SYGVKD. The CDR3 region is CAISEGTNLREQYF. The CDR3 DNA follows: TGTGCCATCAGTGAGGGGACTAACCTTCGCGAGCAGTACTTC.

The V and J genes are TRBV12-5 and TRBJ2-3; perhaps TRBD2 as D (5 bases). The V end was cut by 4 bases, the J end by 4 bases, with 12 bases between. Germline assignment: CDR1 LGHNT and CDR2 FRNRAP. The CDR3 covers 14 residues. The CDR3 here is CASGWSERADTQYF. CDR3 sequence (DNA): TGTGCTAGTGGTTGGTCGGAGAGGGCAGATACGCAGTATTTT.

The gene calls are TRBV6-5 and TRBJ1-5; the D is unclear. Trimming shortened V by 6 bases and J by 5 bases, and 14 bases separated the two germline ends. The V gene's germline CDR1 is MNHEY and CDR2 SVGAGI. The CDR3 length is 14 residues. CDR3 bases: TGTGCCAGCAGGGCCCGGGGTGGTCATCAGCCCCAGCATTTT. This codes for CASRARGGHQPQHF.

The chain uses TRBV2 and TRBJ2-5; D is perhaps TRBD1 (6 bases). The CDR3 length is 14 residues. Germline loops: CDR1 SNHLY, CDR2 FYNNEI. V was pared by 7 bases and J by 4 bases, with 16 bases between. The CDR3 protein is CASTPALGGETQYF. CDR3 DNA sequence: TGTGCCAGCACCCCGGCCCTAGGGGGAGAGACCCAGTACTTC.

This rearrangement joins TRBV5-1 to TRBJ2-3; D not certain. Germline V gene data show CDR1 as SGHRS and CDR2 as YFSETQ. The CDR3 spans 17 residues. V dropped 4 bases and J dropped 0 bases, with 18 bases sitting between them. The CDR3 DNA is TGCGCCAGCAGCCATGTAGGCGGCCGGGCTAGCACAGATACGCAGTATTTT. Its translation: CASSHVGGRASTDTQYF.

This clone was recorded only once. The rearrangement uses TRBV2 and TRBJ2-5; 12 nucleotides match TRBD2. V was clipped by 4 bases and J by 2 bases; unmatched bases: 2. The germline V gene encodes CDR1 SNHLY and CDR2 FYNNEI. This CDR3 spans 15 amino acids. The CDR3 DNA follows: TGTGCCAGCAGTGGGCTAGCGGGAGGGCAAGAGACCCAGTACTTC. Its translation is CASSGLAGGQETQYF.

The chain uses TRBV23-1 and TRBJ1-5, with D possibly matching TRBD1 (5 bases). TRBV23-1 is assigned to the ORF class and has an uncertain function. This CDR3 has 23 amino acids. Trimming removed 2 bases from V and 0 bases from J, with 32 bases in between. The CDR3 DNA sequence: TGCGCCAGCAGTCAAACCCGTTTATCCCCCGGCGGGACCCGCTATTATAGCAATCAGCCCCAGCATTTT. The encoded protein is CASSQTRLSPGGTRYYSNQPQHF.

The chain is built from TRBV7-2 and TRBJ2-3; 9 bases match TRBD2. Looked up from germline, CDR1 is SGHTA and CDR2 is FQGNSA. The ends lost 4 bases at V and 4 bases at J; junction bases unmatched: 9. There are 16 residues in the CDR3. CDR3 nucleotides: TGTGCCAGCAGCTCACGAGCGGGAGGAGTTCCAGATACGCAGTATTTT. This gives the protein CASSSRAGGVPDTQYF.

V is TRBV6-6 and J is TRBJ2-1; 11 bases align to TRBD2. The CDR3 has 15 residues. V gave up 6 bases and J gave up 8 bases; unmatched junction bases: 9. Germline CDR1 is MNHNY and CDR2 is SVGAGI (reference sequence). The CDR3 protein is CASRRDSGRVDEQFF. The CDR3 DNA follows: TGTGCCAGCAGGAGGGATAGCGGGAGGGTCGATGAGCAGTTCTTC.

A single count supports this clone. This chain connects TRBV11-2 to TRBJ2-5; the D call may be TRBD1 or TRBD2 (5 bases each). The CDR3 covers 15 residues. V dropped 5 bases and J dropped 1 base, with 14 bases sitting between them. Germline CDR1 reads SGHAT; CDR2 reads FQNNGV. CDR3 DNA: TGTGCCAGCAGCATGAACCCGGGACCCCAAGAGACCCAGTACTTC. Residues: CASSMNPGPQETQYF.

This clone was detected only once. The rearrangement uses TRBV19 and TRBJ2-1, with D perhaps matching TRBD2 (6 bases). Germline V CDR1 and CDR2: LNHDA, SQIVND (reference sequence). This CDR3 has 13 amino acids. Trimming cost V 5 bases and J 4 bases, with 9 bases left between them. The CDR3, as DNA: TGTGCCAGTAGTCGCGCGGGGTACAATGAGCAGTTCTTC. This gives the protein CASSRAGYNEQFF. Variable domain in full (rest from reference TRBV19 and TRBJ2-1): DGGITQSPKYLFRKEGQNVTLSCEQNLNHDAMYWYRQDPGQGLRLIYYSQIVNDFQKGDIAEGYSVSREKKESFPLTVTSAQKNPTAFYLCASSRAGYNEQFFGPGTRLTVL.

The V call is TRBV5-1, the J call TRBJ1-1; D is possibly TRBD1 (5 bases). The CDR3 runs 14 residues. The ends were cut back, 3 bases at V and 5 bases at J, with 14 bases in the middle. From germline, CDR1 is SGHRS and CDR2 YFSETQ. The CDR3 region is CASSWSGGTTEAFF. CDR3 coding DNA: TGCGCCAGCAGCTGGTCTGGGGGTACGACTGAAGCTTTCTTT.